These 9 T cell receptor beta chains were all obtained from the same sample, sequenced in a study of blood T cell repertoires in COVID-19. Assay: immunoSEQ multiplex PCR; the TCRdb copy retains only in-frame clones and omits some. The sample holds approximately 300,000 clones, approximately 82% seen once. The specimen sequenced was peripheral blood. These receptors came from a woman aged 45-65 years with acute or convalescent COVID-19.

V gene TRBV30 combines with J gene TRBJ1-4; 9 bases are shared with TRBD1. Germline CDR1 GTSNPN, CDR2 SVGIG (reference sequence). Trimming took 2 bases from V and 3 from J; bases not matched to a gene: 1. The CDR3 length is 14 residues. CDR3 amino acids: CAWSTGGPNEKLFF. For the CDR3, the DNA is TGTGCCTGGAGTACAGGGGGCCCTAATGAAAAACTGTTTTTT.

This clone was seen once. V usage is TRBV10-2 and J usage is TRBJ1-5; D is unclear. This CDR3 region has 15 residues. V was shortened by 8 bases and J by 0 bases, with 14 bases between the two germline ends. Germline values: CDR1 WSHSY, CDR2 SAAADI. Here the CDR3 reads CASGRGLVSNQPQHF. The CDR3 DNA reads TGCGCCAGCGGACGGGGATTAGTTAGCAATCAGCCCCAGCATTTT.

Only a few counts were recorded for this clone. The chain uses TRBV7-2 and TRBJ1-4; D is uncertain. V was cut by 5 bases and J by 2 bases, with 9 bases left in between. Germline V gene lookup returns CDR1 SGHTA and CDR2 FQGNSA. The CDR3 extends over 14 amino acids. CDR3 amino acids: CASSLIATNEKLFF. CDR3 nucleotides: TGTGCCAGCAGCCTGATAGCGACTAATGAAAAACTGTTTTTT. Using reference TRBV7-2 and TRBJ1-4 for the parts outside the CDR3, the full variable domain is GAGVSQSPSNKVTEKGKDVELRCDPISGHTALYWYRQSLGQGLEFLIYFQGNSAPDKSGLPSDRFSAERTGGSVSTLTIQRTQQEDSAVYLCASSLIATNEKLFFGSGTQLSVL.

The gene calls are TRBV4-3 and TRBJ2-7, with 10 bases matching TRBD2. The germline V gene has CDR1 LGHNA and CDR2 YSLEER. The CDR3 consists of 15 residues. Trimming at V came to 3 bases and at J to 4 bases, leaving 6 bases not matched to a gene. CDR3 sequence reads: CASSQTGLASYEQYF. Here the CDR3 DNA reads TGCGCCAGCAGCCAGACGGGACTAGCGTCTTACGAGCAGTACTTC.

The chain is built from TRBV12-5 and TRBJ2-7, with 7 nucleotides matching TRBD1. The length of the CDR3 is 16 residues. The trim removed 1 base at V and 3 bases at J, leaving 9 bases unmatched. Germline-derived CDR1 and CDR2 are LGHNT and FRNRAP. CDR3 region: CASGLEDRALLYEQYV. For the CDR3, the DNA is TGTGCTAGTGGTTTGGAAGACAGGGCCCTCCTCTACGAGCAGTACGTC.

This CDR3 is CASSLLGTGAYGYTF. The CDR3 bases are TGTGCCAGCAGCCTTCTTGGGACAGGAGCCTATGGCTACACCTTC. The chain has TRBV5-4 and TRBJ1-2, with 8 bases identical to TRBD1. CDR1 is SGHNT, CDR2 YYREEE, per germline (reference sequence). The CDR3 has 15 amino acids. Trimming took 4 bases from V and 4 from J; bases not matched to a gene: 9.

The chain couples TRBV5-1 to TRBJ2-7, with 8 bases matching TRBD1. The CDR3 extends over 14 amino acids. Germline CDR1 and CDR2: SGHRS and YFSETQ. Germline trimming cut 2 bases from V and 6 bases from J; bases unmatched to any gene: 7. CDR3 sequence: CASSLGTGWREQYF. CDR3 in DNA: TGCGCCAGCAGCTTAGGGACAGGTTGGCGCGAGCAGTACTTC.

The chain links TRBV7-8 to TRBJ2-3; 8 nucleotides line up with TRBD1. The CDR3 is 15 amino acids. V was pared by 3 bases and J by 3 bases, with 5 bases of the junction left unmatched. Germline lookup yields CDR1 SGHVS and CDR2 FQNEAQ. The CDR3 DNA reads TGTGCCAGCAGCTTGTGGACAGGGAGTACAGATACGCAGTATTTT. Protein sequence: CASSLWTGSTDTQYF.

This clone occurred once. The genes are TRBV9 and TRBJ2-3; 8 bases fit TRBD2. J lost 0 bases, V lost 2 bases, and 14 bases had no gene match. The CDR3 contains 19 residues. Germline loops: CDR1 SGDLS, CDR2 YYNGEE. CDR3 region: CASSVRAGSGGASTDTQYF. In DNA, the CDR3 is TGTGCCAGCAGCGTTCGCGCGGGAAGCGGGGGTGCTAGCACAGATACGCAGTATTTT. Together with reference TRBV9 and TRBJ2-3, the CDR3 gives the full variable domain: DSGVTQTPKHLITATGQRVTLRCSPRSGDLSVYWYQQSLDQGLQFLIQYYNGEERAKGNILERFSAQQFPDLHSELNLSSLELGDSALYFCASSVRAGSGGASTDTQYFGPGTRLTVL.